These 15 T cell receptor beta chains came from one sample sequenced in a study of post-analysis software for immune sequencing data. Carried by the TCR beta cDNA libraries were unique molecular identifiers. TCRdb called the PCR reads again in MiXCR, with one record for every CDR3 protein. The table shows roughly 670,000 distinct CDR3 sequences, with approximately 59% occurring only once. Their target antigens are unknown. Findings of the study overall: Relative to controls, patients had 5 or 6 TRBV segments at higher frequency, with TRBV5-6, TRBV5-1 and TRBV20-1 among these.

What was sequenced was blood. All receptors derive from a girl aged 2 to 9 with multiple sclerosis.

J is TRBJ2-2 and V is TRBV5-1, with 8 bases lining up with TRBD1. Trimming at V came to 9 bases and at J to 2 bases, leaving 9 bases not matched to a gene. The CDR3 contains 15 residues. Germline loops: CDR1 SGHRS, CDR2 YFSETQ. CDR3 sequence: CATKPQGANTGELFF. For the CDR3, the DNA is TGCGCCACCAAGCCTCAGGGGGCAAACACCGGGGAGCTGTTTTTT.

The chain has TRBV3-1 and TRBJ2-7, with D tentatively TRBD1 or TRBD2 (6 bases each). The CDR3 is 12 residues long. Germline V gives CDR1 LGHDT, CDR2 YNNKEL (reference sequence). CDR3 DNA sequence: TGTGCTACGGGGGCATCGGAGTACGAGCAGTACTTC. Protein: CATGASEYEQYF.

V gene TRBV20-1 combines with J gene TRBJ1-2; D ambiguous. Trimming shortened V by 1 base and J by 0 bases, and 12 bases separated the two germline ends. Per germline, CDR1 DFQATT and CDR2 SNEGSKA (reference sequence). The CDR3 contains 15 residues. The DNA for the CDR3 is TGCAGTGCTAGAGGCGGCGGAGACTCTAACTATGGCTACACCTTC. It codes for CSARGGGDSNYGYTF.

This chain joins TRBV5-1 and TRBJ2-4, with TRBD2 identical over 11 bases. V was pared by 4 bases and J by 7 bases, with 7 bases of the junction left unmatched. In germline, CDR1 is SGHRS, CDR2 YFSETQ. This CDR3 is 15 amino acids long. CDR3 in DNA: TGCGCCAGCAGCCCGCCGACTAGCGGGATGAACATTCAGTACTTC. Amino acids: CASSPPTSGMNIQYF.

The chain carries TRBV6-2 or TRBV6-3 and TRBJ2-5; 9 bases are a match to TRBD1. The CDR3 has 15 residues. Per the germline V gene, CDR1 is MNHEY and CDR2 is SVGEGT. V shed 2 bases and J 4 bases; nucleotides not matched to a gene: 5. The DNA for the CDR3 is TGTGCCAGCAGTTACGGACAGGGGTTCGGAGAGACCCAGTACTTC. This sequence encodes CASSYGQGFGETQYF.

Points on this clonotype: Relative to the germline gene, one junction end is altered; a read error may explain this. This chain links TRBV14 with TRBJ1-2; TRBD1 might be the D (6 bases). Germline CDR1 SGHDN, CDR2 FVKESK. This CDR3 spans 16 amino acids. CDR3 nucleotides: TGTGCCAGCAGCCAAGTTGGCGGACAGCCTCCCTCTGGCTACGCCTTC. Amino acids: CASSQVGGQPPSGYAF.

Only one count was recorded for this clonotype. The chain has TRBV28 and TRBJ2-5; the D is unclear. The J call may be in error: the DNA end matches TRBJ2-7 better. CDR3 length equals 17 residues. The germline V gene encodes CDR1 MDHEN and CDR2 SYDVKM. CDR3 residues: CASSLLRRKAATYEQYF. CDR3 in DNA: TGTGCCAGCAGTTTATTACGGCGAAAGGCGGCGACCTACGAGCAGTACTTC.

Here the CDR3 reads CASSQLWTSGGYTF. The CDR3, as DNA: TGCGCCAGCAGCCAGCTCTGGACGTCGGGTGGCTACACCTTC. The V call is TRBV4-1, the J call TRBJ1-2; D uncertain. The V gene lost 3 bases and the J gene lost 7 bases, with 15 bases spanning the gap. The CDR3 totals 14 residues. CDR1 is MGHRA and CDR2 is YSYEKL in the germline V gene.

This sequence joins TRBV7-8 and TRBJ1-2, with 7 bases matching TRBD1. CDR1 and CDR2 from the germline V gene are SGHVS and FQNEAQ. J lost 0 bases, V lost 1 base, and 2 bases had no gene match. The CDR3 length is 15 residues. CDR3 bases: TGTGCCAGCAGCTTAGGGGACAGTACTAACTATGGCTACACCTTC. It codes for CASSLGDSTNYGYTF.

This clonotype was detected a few times. V usage is TRBV28 and J usage is TRBJ2-5; TRBD2 matches 9 bases. J was trimmed by 5 bases and V by 2 bases; bases with no gene match: 9. The germline gives CDR1 MDHEN, CDR2 SYDVKM. The CDR3 consists of 16 residues. The CDR3 bases are TGTGCCAGCAGTTTACTAGGCGGGAGGGTCGGGGAGACCCAGTACTTC. Translated, it gives CASSLLGGRVGETQYF.

Concerning this clonotype: The junction shows a germline mismatch at one end, possibly a read error. The V and J genes are TRBV7-2 and TRBJ2-6; the D gene could be TRBD1 or TRBD2 (5 bases each). CDR3 length: 15 amino acids. Germline CDR1 reads SGHTA; CDR2 reads FQGNSA. CDR3 bases: TGTGCCAACAGCTGGGGACGGGCAGGGGCCAACGTCCTGACTTTC. It encodes CANSWGRAGANVLTF.

This clonotype was found once. The gene calls are TRBV11-3 and TRBJ2-1; D is unresolved. CDR1 is SGHNT and CDR2 is YENEEA in the germline V gene. CDR3 length equals 13 residues. V lost 0 bases to trimming and J lost 7 bases, with 7 bases between them. As DNA, the CDR3 is TGTGCCAGCAGCTTAGATTCGGATAATGAGCAGTTCTTC. It is translated as CASSLDSDNEQFF.

The CDR3 DNA sequence: TGTGCCAGCAGCTTATACCGGGACAGGGTTGGTGAAAAACTGTTTTTT. Residues: CASSLYRDRVGEKLFF. V gene TRBV11-2 combines with J gene TRBJ1-4; 9 bases line up with TRBD1. This CDR3 is 16 amino acids long. The V and J ends lost 2 bases and 7 bases, in that order; junction bases with no gene match: 8. Germline-derived CDR1 and CDR2 are SGHAT and FQNNGV.

This sequence joins TRBV20-1 and TRBJ2-7; D perhaps matches TRBD2 (5 bases). The CDR3 loop spans 15 amino acids. Trimming pared 1 base from V and 0 bases from J, leaving 13 bases between. In germline, CDR1 is DFQATT, CDR2 SNEGSKA (reference sequence). The CDR3 is CSARALGTNSYEQYF. CDR3 bases: TGCAGTGCTAGAGCACTAGGCACTAACTCCTACGAGCAGTACTTC.

The V call is TRBV25-1, the J call TRBJ1-2; TRBD1 matches 8 bases. CDR3 length: 14 amino acids. With V trimmed by 6 bases and J by 7 bases, 10 bases remained unmatched. CDR1 is MGHDK and CDR2 is SYGVNS in the germline V gene. This CDR3 reads CASRAAQGASGYTF. CDR3 DNA sequence: TGTGCCAGCAGGGCGGCGCAGGGGGCCAGTGGCTACACCTTC.